These 5 T cell receptor beta chains share one sample of origin, sequenced in a study of blood T cell repertoires in COVID-19. Data came from immunoSEQ multiplex PCR; TCRdb stores just in-frame clones and leaves some out. Found here are over 400,000 clones, 70% to 90% of them singletons; the top ten hold roughly 8%. Sequences were obtained from peripheral blood. The receptors were gathered from a woman in her forties or fifties with COVID-19, enrolled during active disease.

Comments on this clone: The identical CDR3 is also encoded by other nucleotide sequences in the sample. The V gene is TRBV3-1 (or the pseudogene TRBV3-2), the J gene TRBJ1-1; 12 positions agree with TRBD1. V lost 6 bases to trimming and J lost 4 bases; unmatched junction nucleotides: 0. Germline CDR1 LGHDT, CDR2 YNNKEL (reference sequence). This CDR3 spans 13 amino acids. Here the CDR3 reads CASRGQGATEAFF. The CDR3, as DNA: TGTGCCAGCAGGGGACAGGGGGCCACTGAAGCTTTCTTT.

The chain has TRBV10-2 and TRBJ2-1, with D unresolved. The length of the CDR3 is 16 residues. V was clipped by 4 bases and J by 6 bases, with 19 bases between them. Germline V gene lookup returns CDR1 WSHSY and CDR2 SAAADI. Here the CDR3 reads CASSVRLSAPGNEQFF. For the CDR3, the DNA is TGCGCCAGCAGTGTGCGTCTATCCGCGCCGGGCAATGAGCAGTTCTTC.

The genes are TRBV11-2 and TRBJ2-3; D ambiguous. This CDR3 has 15 amino acids. V was cut by 5 bases and J by 2 bases, with 14 bases left in between. Germline V CDR1 and CDR2: SGHAT, FQNNGV. The CDR3 reads CASSALRGLTDTQYF. Here the CDR3 DNA reads TGTGCCAGCAGCGCCCTGCGTGGGCTCACAGATACGCAGTATTTT.

V usage is TRBV5-6 and J usage is TRBJ2-7; 7 positions match TRBD2. The CDR3 has 15 residues. Germline CDR1 and CDR2: SGHDT and YYEEEE. V was pared by 4 bases and J by 0 bases, with 7 bases of the junction left unmatched. CDR3: CASSGNREASYEQYF. The DNA for the CDR3 is TGTGCCAGCAGCGGAAACCGGGAGGCCTCCTACGAGCAGTACTTC. The full variable domain, completed using reference TRBV5-6 and TRBJ2-7, is DAGVTQSPTHLIKTRGQQVTLRCSPKSGHDTVSWYQQALGQGPQFIFQYYEEEERQRGNFPDRFSGHQFPNYSSELNVNALLLGDSALYLCASSGNREASYEQYFGPGTRLTVT.

As to this clone: In the same sample, other DNA sequences code for this CDR3. This chain uses TRBV6-5 with TRBJ2-7, with 13 bases matching TRBD2. Germline V gives CDR1 MNHEY, CDR2 SVGAGI. The CDR3 totals 14 residues. The V and J ends lost 5 bases and 3 bases, in that order; junction bases with no gene match: 1. The CDR3 DNA follows: TGTGCCAGCAGTCGGACTAGCGGGGGCTACGAGCAGTACTTC. This codes for CASSRTSGGYEQYF.